The TCR beta chain described here comes from a study of T cell responses to AZD1222 COVID-19 vaccine. Study outcomes and limitations: Donors skewed white British and female; clonal diversity was possibly underestimated. Recipients of two AZD1222 doses showed rising Spike-specific TCR breadth and depth. Among spike-specific TCRs, nearly half reportedly target unmutated variant regions.

Measured with immunoSEQ multiplex PCR; TCRdb has only the in-frame clones, and not every one. The sample holds some 200,000 clones, 91% seen once. As concerns this clone: Its specificity is not known.

The specimen was peripheral blood, collected 28 days after the second AZD1222 dose. The source of this sequence is an adult who received the AZD1222 COVID-19 vaccine.

The CDR3 sequence: CASSLEGRTDTQYF. The CDR3 DNA is TGTGCCAGCAGCTTAGAGGGGCGCACAGATACGCAGTATTTT. This chain uses TRBV11-2 with TRBJ2-3; weak D call: TRBD1 (5 bases). Per the germline V gene, CDR1 is SGHAT and CDR2 is FQNNGV. There are 14 residues in the CDR3. Deletions cut 0 bases from V and 1 base from J, with 5 bases between.